Below are 7 T cell receptor beta chains sequenced from a single sample in a study of cytomegalovirus exposure and HLA in healthy donors. PCR used 60 Vbeta primers and 13 Jbeta primers. TCRdb's copy holds only in-frame clones and misses some; the assay was immunoSEQ multiplex PCR. This table holds some 120,000 clones, about 86% found once. What was sequenced was PBMCs. These receptors were collected from a woman in her 30s in good health and CMV-seronegative.

The chain employs TRBV18 and TRBJ2-5; D remains unclear. V shed 6 bases and J shed 7 bases, with 18 bases lying between them. The CDR3 consists of 14 residues. Germline assignment: CDR1 KGHSH and CDR2 LQKENI. DNA of the CDR3: TGTGCCAGCTCGTCACCCCCGGGTCTGGCGACCCAGTACTTC. Protein product: CASSSPPGLATQYF.

The rearrangement joins TRBV7-3 to TRBJ2-7, with 13 nucleotides matching TRBD2. Unmatched junction bases numbered 6, after V lost 5 bases and J lost 5 bases. The CDR3 loop spans 15 amino acids. The germline V gene has CDR1 SGHTA and CDR2 FQGTGA. The CDR3 region is CASSLLGTSGDEQYF. CDR3 coding DNA: TGTGCCAGCAGCCTACTCGGGACTAGCGGGGACGAGCAGTACTTC.

The chain links TRBV27 to TRBJ2-7; 9 nucleotides match TRBD2. V lost 3 bases and J lost 5; bases outside the gene matches: 5. The CDR3 has 14 residues. The germline gives CDR1 MNHEY, CDR2 SMNVEV (reference sequence). The DNA for the CDR3 is TGTGCCAGCAGTTTCCAAGCGGGAGGAAACGAGCAGTACTTC. The encoded protein is CASSFQAGGNEQYF.

V and J are TRBV6-5 and TRBJ2-5; a possible D gene is TRBD1 (5 bases). CDR3 length: 13 amino acids. Between the trimmed V and J ends, which lost 5 bases and 2 bases, there was a span of 9 bases. CDR1 and CDR2 from the germline V gene are MNHEY and SVGAGI. CDR3 bases: TGTGCCAGCAGTGATACAGGTCAAGAGACCCAGTACTTC. This gives the protein CASSDTGQETQYF.

The V gene is TRBV14, the J gene TRBJ2-2; TRBD2 aligns across 9 bases. Germline CDR1 is SGHDN and CDR2 is FVKESK. V was clipped by 1 base and J by 0 bases; unmatched bases: 6. This CDR3 is built from 18 residues. CDR3 sequence: CASSQGSGGISNTGELFF. CDR3 bases: TGTGCCAGCAGCCAAGGAAGCGGGGGGATCTCGAACACCGGGGAGCTGTTTTTT.

The rearrangement joins TRBV28 to TRBJ2-7, with D perhaps TRBD1 (6 bases). The germline V and J ends were trimmed by 2 bases and 2 bases, with 7 bases remaining between them. The CDR3 runs 13 residues. The germline gives CDR1 MDHEN, CDR2 SYDVKM. Here the CDR3 reads CASSLDRTYEQYF. The CDR3 coding sequence is TGTGCCAGCAGTTTAGACAGGACCTACGAGCAGTACTTC.

This chain joins TRBV9 and TRBJ2-1, with 11 bases aligning to TRBD2. The V and J ends lost 3 bases and 8 bases, in that order; junction bases with no gene match: 13. This CDR3 region has 17 residues. Germline loops: CDR1 SGDLS, CDR2 YYNGEE. The CDR3 region has the DNA TGTGCCAGCAGCGCGTCGCCCCTAGCGGGAGGAGGCTATGAGCAGTTCTTC. Translated, it gives CASSASPLAGGGYEQFF.